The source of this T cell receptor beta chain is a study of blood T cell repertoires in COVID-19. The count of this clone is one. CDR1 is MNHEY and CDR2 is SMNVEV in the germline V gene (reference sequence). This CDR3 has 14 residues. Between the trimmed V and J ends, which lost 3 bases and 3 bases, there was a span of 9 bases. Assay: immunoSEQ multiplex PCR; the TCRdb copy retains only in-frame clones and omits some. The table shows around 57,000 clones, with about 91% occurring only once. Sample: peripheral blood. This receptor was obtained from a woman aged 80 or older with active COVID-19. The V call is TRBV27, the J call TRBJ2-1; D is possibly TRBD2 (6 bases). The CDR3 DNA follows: TGTGCCAGCAGTTTCGGGGGTCGCTACAATGAGCAGTTCTTC. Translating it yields CASSFGGRYNEQFF.